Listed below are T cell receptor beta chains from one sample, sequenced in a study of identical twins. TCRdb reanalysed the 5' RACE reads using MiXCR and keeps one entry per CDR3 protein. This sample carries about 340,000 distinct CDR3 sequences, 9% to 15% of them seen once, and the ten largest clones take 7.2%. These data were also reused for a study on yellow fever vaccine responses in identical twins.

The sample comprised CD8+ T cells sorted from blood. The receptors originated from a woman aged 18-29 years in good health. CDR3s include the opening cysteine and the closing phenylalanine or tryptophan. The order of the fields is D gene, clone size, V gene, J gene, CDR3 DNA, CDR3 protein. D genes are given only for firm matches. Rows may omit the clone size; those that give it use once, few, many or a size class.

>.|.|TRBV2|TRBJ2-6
TGTGCCAGCAGTGAAACTATAAGTTCTGGGGCCAACGTCCTGACTTTC
CASSETISSGANVLTF
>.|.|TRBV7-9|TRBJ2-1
TGTGCCAGCAGCAGGGACCTCAATGAGCAGTTCTTC
CASSRDLNEQFF
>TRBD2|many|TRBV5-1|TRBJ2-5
TGCGCCAGCAGCTATCCTAGCGGGAGCCCTGACACCGAGACCCAGTACTTC
CASSYPSGSPDTETQYF
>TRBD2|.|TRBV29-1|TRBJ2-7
TGCAGCGTCTTCGGACTAGCGGGAGCAAAGGAGCAGTACTTC
CSVFGLAGAKEQYF
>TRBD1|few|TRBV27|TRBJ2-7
TGTGCCAGCAGCAAGACAGGGGGCGGCTCCTACGAGCAGTACTTC
CASSKTGGGSYEQYF
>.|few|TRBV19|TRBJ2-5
TGTGCCAGTAGTATGGATGAGTACCAAGAGACCCAGTACTTC
CASSMDEYQETQYF
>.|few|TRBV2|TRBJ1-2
TGTGCCGCCCCAGTCGGGGGCGGCTATGGCTACACCTTC
CAAPVGGGYGYTF
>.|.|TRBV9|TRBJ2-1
TGTGCCAGCAGCGTAGGGCTAGAGCAGTTCTTC
CASSVGLEQFF
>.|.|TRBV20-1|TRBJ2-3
TGCAGTGCTAGAGATCCGGTGGGGGGCACAGATACGCAGTATTTT
CSARDPVGGTDTQYF
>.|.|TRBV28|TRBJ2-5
TGTGCCAGCAGTTCTCAGGCCTTACCTATGCTAAACCAAGAGACCCAGTACTTC
CASSSQALPMLNQETQYF
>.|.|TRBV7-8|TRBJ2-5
TGTGCCAGCAGTCAAACAGAACTCCAAGAGACCCAGTACTTC
CASSQTELQETQYF
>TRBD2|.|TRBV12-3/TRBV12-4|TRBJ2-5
TGTGCCAGCAGTCCTGTAGCGGGAGATCTATTGGAGACCCAGTACTTC
CASSPVAGDLLETQYF
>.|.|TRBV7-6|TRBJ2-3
TGTGCCAGCACCCACTCCCTGGGGGGTAGCACAGATACGCAGTATTTT
CASTHSLGGSTDTQYF
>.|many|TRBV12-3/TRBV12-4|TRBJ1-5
TGTGCCAGCAGCCCAGGACAGATTAGCAATCAGCCCCAGCATTTT
CASSPGQISNQPQHF